The clone carrying this TCR beta chain was seen more than once but under ten times. Sequencing used cDNA as its template, made by extracting RNA and reverse transcribing it. Assay: immunoSEQ multiplex PCR; the TCRdb copy retains only in-frame clones and omits some. Of about 130,000 clones in the sample, nearly 55% are singletons; the top ten hold around 15%. This specimen comes from a study of CD8+ T cells in alopecia areata. Treatment given: oral pan-JAK inhibitor, 5-10 mg twice daily. The clonotype comes from a human donor with alopecia areata. The specimen comprised CD8+ T cells sorted from blood, sampled at week 4, from a patient treated with tofacitinib.

CDR3 in amino acids: CASSRSPTEQYF. The CDR3 DNA follows: TGTGCCAGCAGTCGCAGCCCCACCGAGCAGTACTTC. V is TRBV5-6 and J is TRBJ2-7, with D unresolved. The CDR3 sequence is 12 residues long. The V end lost 5 bases, the J end lost 6 bases, and 12 bases lay between the germline ends. Germline CDR1 reads SGHDT; CDR2 reads YYEEEE.